This TCR beta chain was profiled in a study of vaccination and CD4 T cells after COVID-19. A word on this clonotype: Its antigen is currently unknown.

Treatment: approximately 9-day PBMC culture with coronavirus spike peptide pools or control peptides (ViraFEST assay). The Oncomine TCR Beta short-read assay was applied to DNA of cultured CD4+ T cells. TCRdb fed the PCR reads into MiXCR, producing one record per CDR3 protein. The sample records around 11,000 distinct CDR3 sequences, around 60% being singletons. The sequence derives from a human donor who had recovered from COVID-19. The material sequenced was CD4+ T cells from blood, cultured in vitro.

The CDR3 DNA reads TGTGCCAGCAGCCAAGATCGTAGCAATCAGCCCCAGCATTTT. Translated: CASSQDRSNQPQHF. The genes are TRBV7-2 and TRBJ1-5; the D is unclear. The V end was cut by 5 bases, the J end by 0 bases, with 8 bases between. Germline V gene data show CDR1 as SGHTA and CDR2 as FQGNSA. The CDR3 is 14 amino acids.